These 17 T cell receptor beta chains share one sample of origin, sequenced in a study of T cells in Graves' hyperthyroidism and ophthalmopathy. The TCR beta CDR3 regions underwent amplification using RNA transcripts as the source. Carried out on the TCR CDR3, a first-round RT-PCR used the HTBI primer set. One entry per CDR3 protein results from TCRdb running MiXCR on the multiplex PCR reads. Of about 610,000 distinct CDR3 sequences in the sample, roughly 15% were seen once. Sequenced sample: blood. Receptors were obtained from a woman aged 40 to 50 with Graves' ophthalmopathy.

The rearrangement links TRBV6-1 to TRBJ2-2, with TRBD2 as a possible D gene (6 bases). Looked up from germline, CDR1 is MNHNS and CDR2 is SASEGT. This CDR3 contains 15 residues. The V and J ends lost 7 bases and 4 bases respectively, with 16 bases between them. This CDR3 is CASNPEGPITGELFF. The CDR3 DNA reads as TGTGCCAGCAACCCGGAGGGACCGATCACCGGGGAGCTGTTTTTT.

This clonotype was counted ten times or more. V and J are TRBV27 and TRBJ1-2; unclear D gene. The germline V gene has CDR1 MNHEY and CDR2 SMNVEV (reference sequence). V dropped 6 bases and J dropped 8 bases, with 22 bases sitting between them. This CDR3 comprises 15 residues. In DNA form, the CDR3 reads TGTGCCAGCAGGCGGCCGGGCCGCAGTAGCTCAGGCTACACCTTC. It is translated as CASRRPGRSSSGYTF.

This clonotype was counted at least ten times. The chain carries TRBV12-3 or TRBV12-4 and TRBJ2-3; no reliable D call. Trimming took off 8 bases at V and 1 base at J, with 13 bases between the two ends. The CDR3 extends over 14 amino acids. CDR3 sequence: CASSDNFRTDTQYF. The CDR3 region has the DNA TGTGCCAGCTCAGACAACTTTCGCACAGATACGCAGTATTTT.

This clonotype was seen at least ten times. V gene TRBV12-3 or TRBV12-4 combines with J gene TRBJ1-6; D not certain. Trimming removed 3 bases from V and 7 bases from J, with 22 bases in between. The CDR3 extends over 18 amino acids. As DNA, the CDR3 is TGTGCCAGCAGTTTTTCCGATATTACAGAAACCATCAATTCACCCCTCCACTTT. Its translation: CASSFSDITETINSPLHF.

Ten or more counts support this clonotype. The rearrangement links TRBV7-6 to TRBJ2-7, with a possible D match to TRBD2 (7 bases). CDR1 is SGHVS, CDR2 FNYEAQ, per germline. The CDR3 covers 15 residues. V lost 1 base, J lost 7 bases, and 17 bases lay in between. The CDR3 is CASSLVAGEGYEQYF. In nucleotides, the CDR3 is TGTGCCAGCAGCTTAGTTGCAGGGGAGGGTTATGAGCAGTACTTC.

V and J are TRBV12-3 or TRBV12-4 and TRBJ1-1; 9 bases map to TRBD1. Trimming took 6 bases from V and 5 from J; bases not matched to a gene: 16. This CDR3 contains 17 residues. The CDR3 region has the DNA TGTGCCAGCAGGCCGGGACAGGGCCAATCCCCGCGGACTGAAGCTTTCTTT. This encodes CASRPGQGQSPRTEAFF.

This clonotype was seen repeatedly, ten times or more. A much more abundant neighbour one base away suggests this may be a read error. This sequence joins TRBV28 and TRBJ2-5; 11 bases line up with TRBD2. The germline CDR1 and CDR2 sequences are MDHEN and SYDVKM. This CDR3 contains 15 residues. The V segment lost 8 bases and the J segment 1 base; nucleotides outside the gene matches: 6. CDR3 coding DNA: TGTGCCAGCGGTTCGACTAGCGGGATCCAAGAGACCCAGTACTTC. Amino acid sequence: CASGSTSGIQETQYF.

This sequence joins TRBV5-1 and TRBJ2-5; the D gene is possibly TRBD2 (6 bases). Germline V CDR1 and CDR2: SGHRS, YFSETQ. V was cut by 5 bases and J by 2 bases, with 16 bases left in between. CDR3 size: 15 residues. The CDR3 sequence is CASRPPGGGQETQYF. CDR3 sequence (DNA): TGCGCCAGCAGACCACCCGGGGGTGGTCAAGAGACCCAGTACTTC.

This clonotype was seen repeatedly, ten times or more. This rearrangement joins TRBV7-2 to TRBJ1-1; TRBD1 is a possible D gene (5 bases). V was trimmed by 5 bases and J by 0 bases, leaving 13 bases between them. The CDR3 runs 15 residues. Germline V CDR1 and CDR2: SGHTA, FQGNSA. As DNA, the CDR3 is TGTGCCAGCAGCAGAGACAGATTCATGAACACTGAAGCTTTCTTT. This sequence encodes CASSRDRFMNTEAFF. The full variable domain, its missing parts supplied by reference TRBV7-2 and TRBJ1-1, is GAGVSQSPSNKVTEKGKDVELRCDPISGHTALYWYRQSLGQGLEFLIYFQGNSAPDKSGLPSDRFSAERTGGSVSTLTIQRTQQEDSAVYLCASSRDRFMNTEAFFGQGTRLTVV.

This clonotype was observed many times. The V gene is TRBV12-3 or TRBV12-4, the J gene TRBJ2-7; a possible D gene is TRBD1 (6 bases). The CDR3 is 15 amino acids. Trimming took off 3 bases at V and 2 bases at J, with 14 bases between the two ends. Written as DNA, the CDR3 is TGTGCCAGCAGTTTGCCCCGGGACACAGCCTACGAGCAGTACTTC. Its translation: CASSLPRDTAYEQYF.

V usage is TRBV11-2 and J usage is TRBJ1-3; tentatively, D is TRBD1 (6 bases). Trimming cost V 5 bases and J 0 bases, with 11 bases left between them. This CDR3 has 15 amino acids. Germline-derived CDR1 and CDR2 are SGHAT and FQNNGV. In DNA form, the CDR3 reads TGTGCCAGCAGCCGGCGGGACACCTCTGGAAACACCATATATTTT. The encoded protein is CASSRRDTSGNTIYF.

This clonotype has at least ten counts. The CDR3 DNA reads as TGTGCCAGCAGTTCGTTTACGACTAGCTCCTACGAGCAGTACTTC. Translation: CASSSFTTSSYEQYF. This chain links TRBV12-3 or TRBV12-4 with TRBJ2-7; a possible D gene is TRBD2 (6 bases). The V end lost 4 bases, the J end lost 0 bases, and 13 bases lay between the germline ends. The CDR3 consists of 15 residues.

This clonotype has more than one count but fewer than ten. The gene calls are TRBV2 and TRBJ2-2; D is uncertain. Germline CDR1 and CDR2: SNHLY and FYNNEI. V was shortened by 0 bases and J by 8 bases, with 13 bases between the two germline ends. The length of the CDR3 is 15 residues. CDR3 DNA: TGTGCCAGCAGTGAAGCCGCTAAAATGACGGGGGAGCTGTTTTTT. Amino acid sequence: CASSEAAKMTGELFF.

This clonotype appeared many times. The rearrangement joins TRBV20-1 to TRBJ2-5; TRBD1 agrees at 7 bases. This CDR3 contains 14 residues. Germline assignment: CDR1 DFQATT and CDR2 SNEGSKA (reference sequence). J was trimmed by 5 bases and V by 5 bases; bases with no gene match: 11. CDR3 sequence (DNA): TGCAGTGCTTCCGGGACAGTGAGAGGGGAGACCCAGTACTTC. Translating it yields CSASGTVRGETQYF.

This clonotype occurred many times. This chain links TRBV6-1 with TRBJ1-1; 9 bases agree with TRBD1. Losses at the gene ends were 5 bases for V and 1 base for J; bases not matched to a gene: 8. Germline V CDR1 and CDR2: MNHNS, SASEGT. The CDR3 sequence is 16 residues long. CDR3 in amino acids: CASSLGTGRQNTEAFF. For the CDR3, the DNA is TGTGCCAGCAGTCTCGGGACAGGGAGACAGAACACTGAAGCTTTCTTT.

The rearrangement uses TRBV4-1 and TRBJ2-5; the match to TRBD2 covers 15 bases. CDR3 length equals 19 residues. The ends lost 4 bases at V and 5 bases at J; junction bases unmatched: 14. CDR1 and CDR2 (germline): MGHRA, YSYEKL. The CDR3 is CASSPRHRTSGRAVETQYF. CDR3 sequence (DNA): TGCGCCAGCAGCCCTCGCCACCGGACTAGCGGGAGGGCCGTGGAGACCCAGTACTTC.

The chain carries TRBV19 and TRBJ1-5, with a tentative D call TRBD1 (5 bases). This CDR3 is built from 16 residues. The V and J ends lost 8 bases and 4 bases respectively, with 21 bases between them. Germline CDR1 reads LNHDA; CDR2 reads SQIVND (reference sequence). CDR3 protein: CASQSQGRVLNQPQHF. The CDR3 nucleotides read TGTGCCAGTCAATCTCAGGGTCGGGTTTTGAATCAGCCCCAGCATTTT.